The clone carrying this TCR beta chain was counted many times. This sample is drawn from a study of Graves' ophthalmopathy and Graves' hyperthyroidism. Per germline, CDR1 MNHNS and CDR2 SASEGT. The CDR3 runs 14 residues. V shed 0 bases and J shed 7 bases, with 12 bases lying between them. RNA transcripts were the source from which TCR beta CDR3 regions were amplified. HTBI primers served in a first-round RT-PCR, which a second-round multiplex PCR followed. TCRdb analysed the multiplex PCR reads with MiXCR anew, one entry per CDR3 protein. The table has hundreds of thousands of distinct CDR3 sequences, around a fifth seen once.

Sample: peripheral blood. The sequence derives from a woman between 50 and 59 years old with Graves' ophthalmopathy. The V call is TRBV6-1, the J call TRBJ1-2, with D possibly matching TRBD1 (5 bases). CDR3 residues: CASSEAPGSAGYTF. The CDR3 region has the DNA TGTGCCAGCAGTGAAGCGCCAGGGAGTGCTGGCTACACCTTC.